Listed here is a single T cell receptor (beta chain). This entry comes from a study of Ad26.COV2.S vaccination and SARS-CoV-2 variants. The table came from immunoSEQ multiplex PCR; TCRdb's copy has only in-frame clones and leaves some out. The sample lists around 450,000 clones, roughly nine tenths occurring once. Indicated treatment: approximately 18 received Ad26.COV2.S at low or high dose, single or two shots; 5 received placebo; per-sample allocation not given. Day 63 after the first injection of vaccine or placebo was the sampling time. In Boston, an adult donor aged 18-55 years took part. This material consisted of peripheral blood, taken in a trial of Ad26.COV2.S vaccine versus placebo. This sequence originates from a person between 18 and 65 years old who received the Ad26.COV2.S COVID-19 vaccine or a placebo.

The CDR3 DNA reads TGTGCCAGCAGTCCAACCCCGCCCAGCTCCTACGAGCAGTACTTC. Translation gives CASSPTPPSSYEQYF. The genes are TRBV27 and TRBJ2-7; D call uncertain. The V end was cut by 5 bases, the J end by 0 bases, with 14 bases between. Germline assignment: CDR1 MNHEY and CDR2 SMNVEV (reference sequence). The CDR3 totals 15 residues.